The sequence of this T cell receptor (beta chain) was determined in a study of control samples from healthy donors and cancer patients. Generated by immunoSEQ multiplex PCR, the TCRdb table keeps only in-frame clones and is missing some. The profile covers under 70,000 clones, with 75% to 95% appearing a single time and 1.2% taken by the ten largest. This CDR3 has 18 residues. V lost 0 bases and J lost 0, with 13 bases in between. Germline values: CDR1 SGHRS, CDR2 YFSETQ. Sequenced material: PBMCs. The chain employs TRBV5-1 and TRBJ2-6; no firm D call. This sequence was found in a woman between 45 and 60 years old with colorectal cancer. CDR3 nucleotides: TGCGCCAGCAGCTTGGATTCTCTCCTCCTCTCTGGGGCCAACGTCCTGACTTTC. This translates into CASSLDSLLLSGANVLTF.